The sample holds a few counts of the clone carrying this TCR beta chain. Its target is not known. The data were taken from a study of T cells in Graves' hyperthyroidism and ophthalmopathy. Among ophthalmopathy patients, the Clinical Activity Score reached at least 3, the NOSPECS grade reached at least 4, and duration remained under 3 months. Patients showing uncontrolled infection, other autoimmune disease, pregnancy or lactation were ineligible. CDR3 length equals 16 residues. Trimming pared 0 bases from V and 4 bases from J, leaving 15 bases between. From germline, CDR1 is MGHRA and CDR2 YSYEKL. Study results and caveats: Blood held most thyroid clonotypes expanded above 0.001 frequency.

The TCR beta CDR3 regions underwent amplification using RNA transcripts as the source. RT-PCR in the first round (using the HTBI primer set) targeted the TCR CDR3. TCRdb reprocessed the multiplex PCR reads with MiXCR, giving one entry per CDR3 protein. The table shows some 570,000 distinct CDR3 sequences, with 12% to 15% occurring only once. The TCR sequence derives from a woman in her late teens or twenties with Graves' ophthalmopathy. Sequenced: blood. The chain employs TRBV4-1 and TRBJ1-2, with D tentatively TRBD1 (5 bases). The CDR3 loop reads CASSQDSNLRGYGYTF. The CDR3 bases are TGCGCCAGCAGCCAAGATAGCAATCTTAGGGGCTATGGCTACACCTTC.